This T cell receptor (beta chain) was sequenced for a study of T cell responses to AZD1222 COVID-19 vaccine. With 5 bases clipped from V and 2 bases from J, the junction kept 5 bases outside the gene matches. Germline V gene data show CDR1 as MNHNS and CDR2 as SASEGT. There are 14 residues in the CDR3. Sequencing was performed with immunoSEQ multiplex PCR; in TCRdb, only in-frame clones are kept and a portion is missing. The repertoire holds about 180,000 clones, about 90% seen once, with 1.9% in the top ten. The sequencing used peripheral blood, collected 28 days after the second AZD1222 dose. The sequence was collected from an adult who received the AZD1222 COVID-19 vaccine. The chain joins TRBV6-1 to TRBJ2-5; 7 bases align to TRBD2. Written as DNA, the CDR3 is TGTGCCAGCAGTTCCACAGCGGGGCAAGAGACCCAGTACTTC. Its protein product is CASSSTAGQETQYF.